The rows below give T cell receptor beta chains drawn from one sample of a study of shared clonotypes between healthy human individuals. Sequencing was performed with immunoSEQ multiplex PCR; in TCRdb, only in-frame clones are kept and a portion is missing. The sample has more than 2 million clones, 80% to 95% seen once; the top ten hold about 1.6%. Sequenced input: naive CD8+ T cells from PBMCs. The receptor set was obtained from a young man in good health. Some clones in this sample may be carry-over from other donors' samples. CDR3s include the opening cysteine and the closing phenylalanine or tryptophan. The order of the fields is J gene, CDR3 length, V gene, D gene, clone size, CDR3 protein, CDR3 DNA. The D gene is left open where the match is weak. A clone size is listed for some rows: how often the clone was seen (once, few, many), or a class if it is expanded.

TRBJ2-1	14	TRBV7-9	.	once	CASSQGTDYNEQFF	TGTGCCAGCTCTCAAGGGACGGACTACAATGAGCAGTTCTTC
TRBJ1-2	12	TRBV7-9	.	.	CASSLADRQSSF	TGTGCCAGCAGCTTAGCCGACAGACAGAGTTCCTTC
TRBJ1-1	13	TRBV6-5	.	.	CASSYVRATEAFF	TGTGCCAGCAGTTACGTTCGGGCCACTGAAGCTTTCTTT
TRBJ2-1	14	TRBV7-9	.	.	CASSLAGPGDEQFF	TGTGCCAGCAGCTTAGCGGGCCCAGGGGATGAGCAGTTCTTC
TRBJ2-3	16	TRBV9	TRBD2	once	CASSVATGLAGDTQYF	TGTGCCAGCAGCGTGGCGACCGGACTAGCGGGAGATACGCAGTATTTT
TRBJ1-5	14	TRBV19	.	.	CASSIRFSNQPQHF	TGTGCCAGTAGTATTCGGTTCAGCAATCAGCCCCAGCATTTT
TRBJ2-1	15	TRBV27	TRBD2	.	CASSLTSGQYNEQFF	TGTGCCAGCAGCTTAACTAGCGGACAATACAATGAGCAGTTCTTC
TRBJ1-1	15	TRBV5-1	.	once	CASSLDRDALTEAFF	TGCGCCAGCAGCTTGGACAGGGACGCTTTAACTGAAGCTTTCTTT
TRBJ2-2	20	TRBV28	TRBD2	.	CASSLWRLSSGTYSGGELFF	TGTGCCAGCAGTTTATGGAGACTCTCTAGCGGGACTTACAGTGGCGGGGAGCTGTTTTTT
TRBJ2-1	16	TRBV19	.	.	CASSIFVPGGYNEQFF	TGTGCCAGTAGTATCTTCGTGCCAGGGGGGTACAATGAGCAGTTCTTC
TRBJ1-2	13	TRBV28	.	.	CASSSHPTGGYTF	TGTGCCAGCAGTTCTCACCCGACGGGGGGCTACACCTTC
TRBJ2-5	12	TRBV7-9	.	.	CASSLGLKTQYF	TGTGCCAGCAGCTTAGGCTTAAAGACCCAGTACTTC
TRBJ2-6	18	TRBV7-9	.	.	CASSFPDGNFPGANVLTF	TGTGCCAGCAGCTTCCCGGACGGCAATTTTCCTGGGGCCAACGTCCTGACTTTC
TRBJ2-2	14	TRBV6-4	.	.	CASSLASNTGELFF	TGTGCCAGCAGCCTAGCATCGAACACCGGGGAGCTGTTTTTT
TRBJ1-5	15	TRBV28	.	.	CASRRVVGSNQPQHF	TGTGCCAGCAGGAGGGTAGTTGGGAGCAATCAGCCCCAGCATTTT
TRBJ2-3	16	TRBV7-9	TRBD2	.	CASSPPGAGVTDTQYF	TGTGCCAGCAGTCCCCCCGGAGCGGGAGTCACAGATACGCAGTATTTT
TRBJ1-1	14	TRBV28	.	.	CASSFRAGSTEAFF	TGTGCCAGCAGTTTTCGGGCAGGGAGCACTGAAGCTTTCTTT
TRBJ2-3	13	TRBV7-9	.	few	CASSLGGTDTQYF	TGTGCCAGCAGCTTAGGGGGCACAGATACGCAGTATTTT
TRBJ1-1	14	TRBV6-5	.	.	CASSYWGGGTEAFF	TGTGCCAGCAGTTACTGGGGGGGCGGCACTGAAGCTTTCTTT
TRBJ1-1	12	TRBV19	.	.	CASSRWETEAFF	TGTGCCAGTAGTCGATGGGAAACTGAAGCTTTCTTT
TRBJ2-7	15	TRBV4-3	.	.	CASSQDGGSSYEQYF	TGCGCCAGCAGCCAAGATGGTGGAAGCTCCTACGAGCAGTACTTC
TRBJ2-7	11	TRBV25-1	.	.	CASSSGGEQYF	TGTGCCAGCAGTAGTGGCGGCGAGCAGTACTTC
TRBJ1-5	11	TRBV20-1	.	.	CSASVGSSQHF	TGCAGTGCTAGCGTAGGTTCGTCCCAGCATTTT
TRBJ2-5	14	TRBV9	.	.	CASSASGAQETQYF	TGTGCCAGCAGCGCCTCGGGGGCCCAAGAGACCCAGTACTTC
TRBJ1-2	15	TRBV15	.	.	CATSREGQGNYGYTF	TGTGCCACCAGCAGGGAGGGGCAGGGGAACTATGGCTACACCTTC
TRBJ1-2	13	TRBV28	TRBD1	.	CASSSRDRGGYTF	TGTGCCAGCAGTTCACGGGACAGGGGTGGCTACACCTTC
TRBJ2-6	18	TRBV18	.	once	CASSPGTDLHSGANVLTF	TGTGCCAGCTCACCGGGGACGGACCTTCACTCTGGGGCCAACGTCCTGACTTTC
TRBJ1-2	15	TRBV11-2	TRBD1	.	CASSLVSTGREGYTF	TGTGCCAGCAGCTTAGTCTCGACAGGGCGTGAAGGCTACACCTTC
TRBJ1-5	13	TRBV28	.	.	CASSGGSNQPQHF	TGTGCCAGCAGCGGGGGAAGCAATCAGCCCCAGCATTTT
TRBJ2-4	16	TRBV11-2	TRBD1	once	CASSDRTGLAKNIQYF	TGTGCCAGCAGCGACCGGACAGGGCTAGCCAAAAACATTCAGTACTTC
TRBJ2-5	15	TRBV28	TRBD2	.	CASSERQREEETQYF	TGTGCCAGCAGTGAAAGACAGCGGGAAGAAGAGACCCAGTACTTC